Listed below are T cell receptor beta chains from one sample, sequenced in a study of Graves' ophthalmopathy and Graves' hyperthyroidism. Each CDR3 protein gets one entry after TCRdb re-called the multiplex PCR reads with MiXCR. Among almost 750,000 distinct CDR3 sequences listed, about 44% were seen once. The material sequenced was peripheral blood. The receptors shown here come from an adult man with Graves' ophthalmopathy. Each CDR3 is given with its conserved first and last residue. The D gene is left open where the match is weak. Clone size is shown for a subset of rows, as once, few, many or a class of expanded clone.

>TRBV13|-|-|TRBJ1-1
CASSLDDGGGSTEAFF
TGTGCCAGCAGCTTAGATGACGGAGGGGGGTCCACTGAAGCTTTCTTT
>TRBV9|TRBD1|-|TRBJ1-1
CASSRDRAVEAFF
TGTGCCAGCAGCCGGGACAGGGCTGTGGAAGCTTTCTTT
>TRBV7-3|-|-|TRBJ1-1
CAGEHTEAFF
TGTGCCGGGGAACACACTGAAGCTTTCTTT
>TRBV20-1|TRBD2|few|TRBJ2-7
CSASPGTSVSYEQYF
TGCAGTGCTAGCCCGGGGACTAGCGTCTCCTACGAGCAGTACTTC
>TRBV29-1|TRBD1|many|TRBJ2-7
CSVSGQGASYEQYF
TGCAGCGTTAGTGGACAGGGGGCATCCTACGAGCAGTACTTC
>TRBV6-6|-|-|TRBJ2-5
CASSRKGGSGTQYF
TGTGCCAGCAGTCGGAAAGGGGGAAGTGGAACCCAGTACTTC
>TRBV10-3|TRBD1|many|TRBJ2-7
CAISESMRDRRSYEQYF
TGTGCCATCAGTGAGTCGATGAGGGACAGGAGGTCCTACGAGCAGTACTTC
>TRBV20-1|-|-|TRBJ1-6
CSALSTNYNSPLHF
TGCAGTGCCCTTTCGACAAATTATAATTCACCCCTCCACTTT
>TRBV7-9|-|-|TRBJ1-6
CASSDGITGNSPLHF
TGTGCCAGCAGCGACGGAATTACCGGTAATTCACCCCTCCACTTT
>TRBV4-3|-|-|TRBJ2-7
CASSPSRGAFLEQYF
TGCGCCAGCAGCCCTAGCAGGGGAGCTTTTCTCGAGCAGTACTTC
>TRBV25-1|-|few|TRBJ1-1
CASSLRLLLMNTEAFF
TGTGCCAGCAGTTTACGGTTACTCCTTATGAACACTGAAGCTTTCTTT
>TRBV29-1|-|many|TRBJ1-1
CSVSFREDTEAFF
TGCAGCGTTAGTTTTAGGGAGGACACTGAAGCTTTCTTT
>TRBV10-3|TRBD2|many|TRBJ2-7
CAISESGGGSEQYF
TGTGCCATCAGTGAGTCCGGGGGGGGAAGCGAGCAGTACTTC
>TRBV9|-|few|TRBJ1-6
CASSLPPDGGSDNSPLHF
TGTGCCAGCAGCTTGCCTCCCGACGGGGGCAGTGACAATTCACCCCTCCACTTT
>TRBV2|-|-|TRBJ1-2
CASSRKRGGSYGYTF
TGTGCCAGCAGCAGGAAGCGGGGGGGAAGCTATGGCTACACCTTC
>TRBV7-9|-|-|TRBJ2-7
CASTPSAMEGEDEQYF
TGTGCCAGCACCCCCTCGGCCATGGAAGGGGAGGACGAGCAGTACTTC
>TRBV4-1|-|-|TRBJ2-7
CASSQDLGEDEQYF
TGCGCCAGCAGCCAAGATCTGGGGGAGGACGAGCAGTACTTC
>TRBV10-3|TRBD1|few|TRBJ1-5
CASEDRGGQPQHF
TGTGCCAGCGAGGACAGGGGTGGTCAGCCCCAGCATTTT
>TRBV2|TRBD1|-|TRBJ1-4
CASSGTGGKLFF
TGTGCCAGCAGTGGGACAGGGGGAAAACTGTTTTTT
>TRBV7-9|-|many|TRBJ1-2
CASSSGAGNYGYTF
TGTGCCAGCAGCTCCGGAGCGGGAAACTATGGCTACACCTTC
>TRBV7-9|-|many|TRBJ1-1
CASSIGSLGPEAFF
TGTGCCAGCAGCATTGGGTCGTTGGGCCCTGAAGCTTTCTTT
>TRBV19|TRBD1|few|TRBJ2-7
CASSVGQGLSYEQYF
TGTGCCAGTAGTGTGGGACAGGGCCTCTCCTACGAGCAGTACTTC
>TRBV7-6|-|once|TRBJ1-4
CASSEGQANEKLFF
TGTGCCAGCAGCGAGGGTCAGGCTAATGAAAAACTGTTTTTT
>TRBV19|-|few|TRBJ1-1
CASSQDPGGSTEAFF
TGTGCCAGTAGTCAAGATCCCGGGGGGAGCACTGAAGCTTTCTTT
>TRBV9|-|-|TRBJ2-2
CASSVGRSHTGELFF
TGTGCCAGCAGCGTAGGTCGCAGCCACACCGGGGAGCTGTTTTTT
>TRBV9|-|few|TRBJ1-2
CASSVDRPPLGLTF
TGTGCCAGCAGCGTAGATAGACCGCCACTTGGGCTCACCTTC
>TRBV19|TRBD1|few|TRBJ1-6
CASRTSGTGFSPLHF
TGTGCCAGTAGGACCTCCGGGACAGGATTTTCACCCCTCCACTTT